This record concerns one T cell receptor beta chain sequence. This sample was included in a study of blood T cell repertoires in COVID-19. Across the study: Sources were T cells, B-cell-depleted T cells, or PBMCs; the material itself was cDNA or gDNA.

Original handling: Counts of nucleated cells, estimated from reference gene primer amplification, were obtained. The data were produced by immunoSEQ multiplex PCR, yet TCRdb's version contains in-frame clones alone and is incomplete. The V and J calls and clone size come from that table; D and trimming were worked out from the DNA. The sample consists of around 170,000 clones, around 84% of them appearing once. Seattle enrolled patients during active infection and tracked them longitudinally. Germline CDR1 is LNHDA and CDR2 is SQIVND (reference sequence). V gave up 5 bases and J gave up 2 bases, with 13 bases separating them. The CDR3 loop spans 14 amino acids.

This receptor was identified in a man in his 60s with COVID-19, enrolled during active disease. The source material was peripheral blood. This chain joins TRBV19 and TRBJ2-7; maybe TRBD1 (5 bases). Here the CDR3 reads CASSSDRLAYEQYF. For the CDR3, the DNA is TGTGCCAGTAGTTCCGACAGACTGGCCTACGAGCAGTACTTC.